Below are 28 T cell receptor beta chains sequenced from a single sample in a study of blood T cell repertoires in COVID-19. Repertoires were generated with immunoSEQ multiplex PCR, while TCRdb's copy carries only in-frame clones and drops some. This table has about 220,000 clones, around 82% appearing once. The specimen sequenced was peripheral blood. These receptor sequences come from a human donor in a cohort sampled during active COVID-19.

The V call is TRBV24-1, the J call TRBJ2-5; 8 nucleotides align to TRBD1. V lost 7 bases and J lost 7; bases outside the gene matches: 10. This CDR3 has 14 residues. Germline V lookup: CDR1 KGHDR, CDR2 SFDVKD. The CDR3: CATRVSGGQGTQYF. CDR3 coding DNA: TGTGCCACCAGGGTCTCAGGGGGCCAGGGGACCCAGTACTTC.

The chain has TRBV7-2 and TRBJ1-6; 8 bases align to TRBD1. V gave up 1 base and J gave up 7 bases; unmatched junction bases: 0. The CDR3 sequence is 14 residues long. Germline-derived CDR1 and CDR2 are SGHTA and FQGNSA. The CDR3 region has the DNA TGTGCCAGCAGCTTAGGGACAGGGAATTCACCCCTCCACTTT. The encoded protein is CASSLGTGNSPLHF.

The rearrangement links TRBV7-9 to TRBJ2-7; TRBD1 is a possible D gene (7 bases). Germline loops: CDR1 SEHNR, CDR2 FQNEAQ (reference sequence). V dropped 1 base and J dropped 3 bases, with 13 bases sitting between them. The CDR3 length is 15 residues. The CDR3 DNA sequence: TGTGCCAGCAGCTTAGATGGGCGGGACAGCTACGAGCAGTACTTC. It specifies CASSLDGRDSYEQYF.

The rearrangement links TRBV10-3 to TRBJ2-1, with TRBD1 matching over 11 bases. Germline values: CDR1 ENHRY, CDR2 SYGVKD. This CDR3 spans 15 amino acids. V shed 5 bases, J shed 3 bases, and the junction held 3 bases outside the gene matches. CDR3 bases: TGTGCCATCAGTAAGGACAGGGGGCTCTACAATGAGCAGTTCTTC. Its translation: CAISKDRGLYNEQFF.

In this sample, this clone turned up once. The chain uses TRBV5-1 and TRBJ2-3; 11 bases match TRBD2. CDR1 is SGHRS, CDR2 YFSETQ, per germline. The J segment lost 4 bases and the V segment lost 0 bases, leaving 4 bases of the junction unmatched. This CDR3 spans 16 amino acids. CDR3 protein: CASSLDGTSGSDTQYF. As DNA, the CDR3 is TGCGCCAGCAGCTTGGATGGGACTAGCGGTTCAGATACGCAGTATTTT. Using reference TRBV5-1 and TRBJ2-3 for the parts outside the CDR3, the full variable domain is KAGVTQTPRYLIKTRGQQVTLSCSPISGHRSVSWYQQTPGQGLQFLFEYFSETQRNKGNFPGRFSGRQFSNSRSEMNVSTLELGDSALYLCASSLDGTSGSDTQYFGPGTRLTVL.

V usage is TRBV28 and J usage is TRBJ2-7, with TRBD2 identical over 12 bases. Germline V gene sequence: CDR1 MDHEN, CDR2 SYDVKM. The CDR3 length is 16 residues. The ends lost 5 bases at V and 7 bases at J; junction bases unmatched: 12. In nucleotides, the CDR3 is TGTGCCAGCAGTCCCATCGGACTAGCGGGACCATGGGAGCAGTACTTC. Its translation is CASSPIGLAGPWEQYF.

The gene calls are TRBV4-2 and TRBJ1-3, with D possibly matching TRBD1 (6 bases). The V end was cut by 1 base, the J end by 4 bases, with 11 bases between. In germline, CDR1 is LGHNA, CDR2 YNFKEQ. This CDR3 region has 15 residues. This chain's CDR3 is CASSQGQGGGNTIYF. CDR3 coding DNA: TGTGCCAGCAGCCAAGGACAAGGGGGAGGAAACACCATATATTTT.

This clone has more than one count but fewer than ten. This chain links TRBV5-1 with TRBJ2-1, with D tentatively TRBD2 (7 bases). The CDR3 totals 17 residues. The V end was cut by 3 bases, the J end by 8 bases, with 24 bases between. CDR1 SGHRS and CDR2 YFSETQ come from the germline V gene. The CDR3 DNA reads as TGCGCCAGCAGCTCCCAACCGCAGGGGAGTGGGGGGGATGAGCAGTTCTTC. Amino acids: CASSSQPQGSGGDEQFF.

This clone was counted between two and nine times. The chain links TRBV6-6 to TRBJ2-7; tentative D call: TRBD2 (5 bases). V was pared by 8 bases and J by 3 bases, with 11 bases between. The CDR3 runs to 12 residues. Germline CDR1 is MNHNY and CDR2 is SVGAGI (reference sequence). CDR3 sequence (DNA): TGTGCCAGCTGTGGTCGGGACTACGAGCAGTACTTC. This translates into CASCGRDYEQYF.

This clone was found a few times. The gene calls are TRBV18 and TRBJ2-7; the D gene is possibly TRBD2 (6 bases). Germline-derived CDR1 and CDR2 are KGHSH and LQKENI. The germline V and J ends were trimmed by 2 bases and 6 bases, with 20 bases remaining between them. The length of the CDR3 is 16 residues. In nucleotides, the CDR3 is TGTGCCAGCTCACCAGACTCACTGCGGGGTCAGGGCGAGCAGTACTTC. Its translation: CASSPDSLRGQGEQYF.

V is TRBV28 and J is TRBJ2-1; perhaps TRBD2 as D (5 bases). The CDR3 has 15 amino acids. The germline V gene has CDR1 MDHEN and CDR2 SYDVKM. Between the trimmed V and J ends, which lost 8 bases and 8 bases, there was a span of 22 bases. The CDR3 spells CASPRPWAARDEQFF. The CDR3 DNA follows: TGTGCCAGCCCCAGACCGTGGGCCGCGAGGGATGAGCAGTTCTTC.

This clone was seen a handful of times. This chain links TRBV19 with TRBJ2-3, with TRBD2 matching over 9 bases. Trimming cost V 6 bases and J 6 bases; bases outside gene matches: 19. CDR1 and CDR2 from the germline V gene are LNHDA and SQIVND (reference sequence). The CDR3 length is 18 residues. Here the CDR3 DNA reads TGTGCCAGTAGAACCGTAGCGGGGGCTATACTAAGTGAGGATACGCAGTATTTT. Translated: CASRTVAGAILSEDTQYF.

This clone was seen more than once but under ten times. At one boundary the junction diverges from the germline segment, which might be a read error. The same CDR3 also results from other DNA sequences found in this sample. The chain carries TRBV5-1 and TRBJ1-6; 10 nucleotides agree with TRBD1. The germline CDR1 and CDR2 sequences are SGHRS and YFSETQ. CDR3 length equals 15 residues. The CDR3 nucleotides are TGCGCCAGCAGTTTGGACAGGGGGACGAATTCACCCCTCCACTTT. Translating gives CASSLDRGTNSPLHF.

The V and J genes are TRBV6-4 and TRBJ2-1, with 7 bases that match TRBD1. The CDR3 runs 15 residues. V shed 5 bases and J 2 bases; nucleotides not matched to a gene: 6. The V gene's germline CDR1 is MRHNA and CDR2 SNTAGT. The CDR3 nucleotides read TGTGCCAGCAGTCCTGACAGGGTGGCCTACAATGAGCAGTTCTTC. The encoded protein is CASSPDRVAYNEQFF.

CDR3 sequence (DNA): TGTGCCTGGGGACTAGCGGGGGAGTACAATGAGCAGTTCTTC. Its protein is CAWGLAGEYNEQFF. This chain connects TRBV30 to TRBJ2-1, with 13 bases lining up with TRBD2. Unmatched junction bases numbered 2, after V lost 5 bases and J lost 4 bases. CDR3 length: 14 amino acids. From germline, CDR1 is GTSNPN and CDR2 SVGIG (reference sequence).

CDR3 sequence (DNA): TGTGCCAGCAGCTTCCGACTAGCGGGGGCCGGGAATGAGCAGTTCTTC. Translated, it gives CASSFRLAGAGNEQFF. V usage is TRBV7-2 and J usage is TRBJ2-1; 12 positions agree with TRBD2. The V gene end was trimmed by 3 bases and the J gene end by 7 bases; junction bases not matched to a gene: 7. This CDR3 region has 16 residues. Per germline, CDR1 SGHTA and CDR2 FQGNSA. Full variable domain (outside the CDR3, taken from reference TRBV7-2 and TRBJ2-1): GAGVSQSPSNKVTEKGKDVELRCDPISGHTALYWYRQSLGQGLEFLIYFQGNSAPDKSGLPSDRFSAERTGGSVSTLTIQRTQQEDSAVYLCASSFRLAGAGNEQFFGPGTRLTVL.

V and J are TRBV28 and TRBJ2-6; D remains unclear. CDR1 and CDR2 from the germline V gene are MDHEN and SYDVKM. This CDR3 is 15 amino acids long. V lost 2 bases and J 0 bases, leaving 5 bases between the germline ends. CDR3 in amino acids: CASSLGLSGANVLTF. CDR3 DNA: TGTGCCAGCAGTTTAGGGCTCTCTGGGGCCAACGTCCTGACTTTC.

The chain joins TRBV9 to TRBJ1-2; 10 bases align to TRBD1. The CDR3 spans 14 residues. Germline CDR1 SGDLS, CDR2 YYNGEE. Losses at the gene ends were 4 bases for V and 7 bases for J; bases not matched to a gene: 7. The CDR3 here is CASSLDRGKSGYTF. Written as DNA, the CDR3 is TGTGCCAGCAGCCTGGACAGGGGGAAGAGTGGCTACACCTTC.

This clone showed up just a few times. V and J are TRBV10-3 and TRBJ2-3; TRBD2 aligns across 11 bases. In germline, CDR1 is ENHRY, CDR2 SYGVKD. The J segment lost 5 bases and the V segment lost 3 bases, leaving 7 bases of the junction unmatched. CDR3 length equals 16 residues. The CDR3 sequence: CAISELSGGAQDTQYF. Written as DNA, the CDR3 is TGTGCCATCAGTGAACTTAGCGGGGGGGCCCAAGATACGCAGTATTTT.

The V and J genes are TRBV28 and TRBJ1-4; 10 positions match TRBD1. Germline CDR1 is MDHEN and CDR2 is SYDVKM. After removal of 5 bases from V and 4 bases from J, the junction contained 7 bases not matched to a gene. The CDR3 totals 16 residues. The CDR3 loop is CASSRTGTGVNEKLFF. In DNA form, the CDR3 reads TGTGCCAGCAGTAGAACCGGGACAGGGGTTAATGAAAAACTGTTTTTT.

This clone was seen just once. The chain links TRBV9 to TRBJ1-2; D is undetermined. CDR1 is SGDLS, CDR2 YYNGEE, per germline. There are 13 residues in the CDR3. V lost 0 bases, J lost 1 base, and 4 bases lay in between. CDR3 protein: CASSVAGNYGYTF. The CDR3 DNA sequence: TGTGCCAGCAGCGTAGCGGGTAACTATGGCTACACCTTC.

The V gene is TRBV7-2, the J gene TRBJ2-7, with D tentatively TRBD2 (6 bases). The germline V gene encodes CDR1 SGHTA and CDR2 FQGNSA. With 6 bases removed from V and 2 bases from J, the gap between germline ends came to 11 bases. The length of the CDR3 is 13 residues. The CDR3 nucleotides are TGTGCCAGCAGTTCGGGACTCGCCTACGAGCAGTACTTC. It codes for CASSSGLAYEQYF.

The chain carries TRBV5-6 and TRBJ1-2, with 7 positions matching TRBD1. After removal of 2 bases from V and 8 bases from J, the junction contained 12 bases not matched to a gene. Germline V gene sequence: CDR1 SGHDT, CDR2 YYEEEE. The length of the CDR3 is 15 residues. CDR3 DNA: TGTGCCAGCAGCTTCAGGCAGGGGGGCTTAGAAGGCTACACCTTC. As protein: CASSFRQGGLEGYTF. The whole variable domain, filled in from reference TRBV5-6 and TRBJ1-2, reads DAGVTQSPTHLIKTRGQQVTLRCSPKSGHDTVSWYQQALGQGPQFIFQYYEEEERQRGNFPDRFSGHQFPNYSSELNVNALLLGDSALYLCASSFRQGGLEGYTFGSGTRLTVV.

The chain is built from TRBV11-2 and TRBJ2-7; D is unclear. The CDR3 runs 13 residues. Germline loops: CDR1 SGHAT, CDR2 FQNNGV. The V gene lost 1 base and the J gene lost 3 bases, with 7 bases spanning the gap. The CDR3 region is CASSLGRDYEQYF. The DNA of the CDR3 is TGTGCCAGCAGCTTAGGGAGAGACTACGAGCAGTACTTC.

V is TRBV6-2 or TRBV6-3 and J is TRBJ1-2, with no clear D. The germline gives CDR1 MNHEY, CDR2 SVGEGT. V lost 1 base, J lost 8 bases, and 8 bases lay in between. This CDR3 has 12 amino acids. CDR3 coding DNA: TGTGCCAGCAGTTACTACGGGGAAGGCTACACCTTC. Translating it yields CASSYYGEGYTF.

The J gene is TRBJ2-3, the V gene TRBV5-6; 9 positions agree with TRBD2. J gave up 5 bases and V 2 bases, and 15 bases lay outside the gene matches. The CDR3 consists of 18 residues. CDR1 and CDR2 from the germline V gene are SGHDT and YYEEEE. The CDR3 DNA sequence: TGTGCCAGCAGCTTATTTCTAGGGCGGGAGGGCCATGGAGATACGCAGTATTTT. This gives the protein CASSLFLGREGHGDTQYF.

The chain links TRBV7-3 to TRBJ2-2; TRBD2 agrees at 10 bases. Germline assignment: CDR1 SGHTA and CDR2 FQGTGA. Trimming removed 5 bases from V and 3 bases from J; junction bases left unmatched: 9. The CDR3 sequence is 17 residues long. CDR3 in amino acids: CASSPRRTSGDTGELFF. The CDR3 nucleotides are TGTGCCAGCAGCCCGCGGCGGACTAGCGGAGACACCGGGGAGCTGTTTTTT. The full variable domain, with the rest looked up from reference TRBV7-3 and TRBJ2-2, is GAGVSQTPSNKVTEKGKYVELRCDPISGHTALYWYRQSLGQGPEFLIYFQGTGAADDSGLPNDRFFAVRPEGSVSTLKIQRTERGDSAVYLCASSPRRTSGDTGELFFGEGSRLTVL.

The gene calls are TRBV7-2 and TRBJ1-5, with TRBD1 identical over 8 bases. The germline V gene has CDR1 SGHTA and CDR2 FQGNSA. This CDR3 spans 13 amino acids. V lost 6 bases, J lost 7 bases, and 5 bases stayed unmatched. The CDR3 loop reads CASSRYRGQPQHF. CDR3 DNA: TGTGCCAGCAGTCGCTACAGGGGGCAGCCCCAGCATTTT.